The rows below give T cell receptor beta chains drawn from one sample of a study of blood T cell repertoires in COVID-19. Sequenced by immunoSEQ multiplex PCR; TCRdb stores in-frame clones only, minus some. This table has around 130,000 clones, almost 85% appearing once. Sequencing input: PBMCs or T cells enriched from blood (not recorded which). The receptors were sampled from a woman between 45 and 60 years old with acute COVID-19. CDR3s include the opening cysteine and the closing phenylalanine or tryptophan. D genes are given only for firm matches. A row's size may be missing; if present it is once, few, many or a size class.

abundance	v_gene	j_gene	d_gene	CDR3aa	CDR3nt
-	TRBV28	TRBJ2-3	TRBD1	CASSSPGQNTDTQYF	TGTGCCAGCAGCTCTCCGGGACAGAATACAGATACGCAGTATTTT
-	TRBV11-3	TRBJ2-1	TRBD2	CASSLEYWGEGLYEQFF	TGTGCCAGCAGCTTAGAGTATTGGGGGGAGGGCCTCTATGAGCAGTTCTTC
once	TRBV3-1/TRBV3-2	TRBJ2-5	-	CASSLGGQTQYF	TGTGCCAGCAGCCTGGGGGGGCAGACCCAGTACTTC
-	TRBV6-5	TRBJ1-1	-	CASRKGTGRDTEAFF	TGTGCCAGCAGGAAAGGTACAGGGAGAGACACTGAAGCTTTCTTT
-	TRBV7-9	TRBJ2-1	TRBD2	CASSPRTSGRGYNEQFF	TGTGCCAGCAGCCCAAGGACTAGCGGGAGGGGATACAATGAGCAGTTCTTC
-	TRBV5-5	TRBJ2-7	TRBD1	CASSSTGDSYEQYF	TGTGCCAGCAGCTCGACAGGGGATTCCTACGAGCAGTACTTC
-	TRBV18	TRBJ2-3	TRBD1	CASSPPTGGSGVDTQYF	TGTGCCAGCTCACCACCGACAGGGGGCAGTGGTGTCGATACGCAGTATTTT
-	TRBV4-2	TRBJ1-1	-	CASSQLDRASTEAFF	TGTGCCAGCAGCCAACTCGATCGAGCGTCCACTGAAGCTTTCTTT
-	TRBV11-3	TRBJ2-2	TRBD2	CASSPTPWGGSTGELFF	TGTGCCAGCAGCCCCACCCCTTGGGGGGGAAGCACCGGGGAGCTGTTTTTT
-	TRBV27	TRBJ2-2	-	CASSLGRNTGELFF	TGTGCCAGCTCCCTGGGGCGGAACACCGGGGAGCTGTTTTTT
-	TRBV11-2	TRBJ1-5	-	CASSPTDSPTQPQHF	TGTGCCAGCAGCCCTACGGACTCCCCCACTCAGCCCCAGCATTTT
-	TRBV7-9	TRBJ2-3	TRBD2	CASSVVLPGTSGIYLHF	TGTGCCAGCAGCGTAGTGCTCCCCGGGACTAGCGGGATCTATCTACATTTT
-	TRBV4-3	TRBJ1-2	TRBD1	CASSQDRGPFGYTF	TGCGCCAGCAGCCAAGACAGGGGGCCTTTTGGCTACACCTTC
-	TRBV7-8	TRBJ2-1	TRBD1	CASSFQGEGEQFF	TGTGCCAGCAGCTTCCAGGGGGAAGGTGAGCAGTTCTTC
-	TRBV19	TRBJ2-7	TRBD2	CASSLAGGLSYEQYF	TGTGCCAGTTCCTTAGCGGGAGGATTGTCCTACGAGCAGTACTTC
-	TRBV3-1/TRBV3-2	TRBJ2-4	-	CASSPTRFIQYF	TGTGCCAGCAGCCCTACTAGATTCATTCAGTACTTC
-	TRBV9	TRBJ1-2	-	CASSVSEFYGYTF	TGTGCCAGCAGCGTAAGCGAGTTCTATGGCTACACCTTC
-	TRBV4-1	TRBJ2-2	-	CASSHGGRPGTRELFF	TGCGCCAGCAGCCATGGGGGGAGACCTGGAACCAGGGAGCTGTTTTTT
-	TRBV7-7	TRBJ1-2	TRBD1	CASSEHMDRGEHNYGYTF	TGTGCTAGCAGCGAACATATGGACAGGGGAGAGCATAACTATGGCTACACCTTC
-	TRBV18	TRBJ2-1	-	CASSPLAGLSYNEQFF	TGTGCCAGCTCACCACTTGCGGGACTCTCCTACAATGAGCAGTTCTTC
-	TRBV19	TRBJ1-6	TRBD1	CASREAGTGYSPLHF	TGTGCCAGTAGAGAGGCCGGGACAGGCTATTCACCCCTCCACTTT
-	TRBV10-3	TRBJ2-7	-	CAISDRANEQYF	TGTGCCATCAGTGACAGGGCCAACGAGCAGTACTTC
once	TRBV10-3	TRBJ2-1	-	CATTVIEIARNYNEQFF	TGTGCCACCACGGTAATAGAAATAGCCCGAAACTACAATGAGCAGTTCTTC
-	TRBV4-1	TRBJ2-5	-	CASSQFEGGETQYF	TGCGCCAGCAGCCAATTTGAGGGAGGAGAGACCCAGTACTTC
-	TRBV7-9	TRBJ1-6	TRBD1	CASSLRDSSNSPLHF	TGTGCCAGCAGCCTAAGGGACAGCTCTAATTCACCCCTCCACTTT
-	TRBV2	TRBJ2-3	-	CASSETFATQYF	TGTGCCAGCAGTGAAACTTTCGCAACGCAGTATTTT
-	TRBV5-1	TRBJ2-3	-	CASSQDRRTQYF	TGCGCCAGCAGTCAAGACAGACGGACGCAGTATTTT
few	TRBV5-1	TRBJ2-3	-	CASSLEPSTDTQYF	TGCGCCAGCAGCTTGGAGCCTAGCACAGATACGCAGTATTTT
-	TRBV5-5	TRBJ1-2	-	CASSLVQGRIGYTF	TGTGCCAGCAGCTTGGTTCAGGGAAGGATTGGCTACACCTTC
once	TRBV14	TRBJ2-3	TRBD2	CASGRESTDTQYF	TGTGCCAGCGGGAGGGAGTCTACAGATACGCAGTATTTT
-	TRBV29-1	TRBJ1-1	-	CSVGQGPTEAFF	TGCAGCGTTGGGCAGGGGCCCACTGAAGCTTTCTTT
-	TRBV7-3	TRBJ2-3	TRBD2	CASSSSGSTDTQYF	TGTGCCAGCAGCTCTAGCGGAAGCACAGATACGCAGTATTTT
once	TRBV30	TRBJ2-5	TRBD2	CAWSLTSGQTQYF	TGTGCCTGGAGTCTGACTAGCGGACAGACCCAGTACTTC
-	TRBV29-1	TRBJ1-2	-	CSVLLPSYGYTF	TGCAGCGTGTTGTTACCGAGTTATGGCTACACCTTC
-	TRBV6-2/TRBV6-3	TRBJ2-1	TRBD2	CASSPTPAGAVGNEQFF	TGTGCCAGCAGTCCAACTCCAGCGGGAGCAGTCGGAAATGAGCAGTTCTTC
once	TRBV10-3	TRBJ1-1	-	CAISGTGSTEAFF	TGTGCCATCAGTGGTACAGGGAGCACTGAAGCTTTCTTT
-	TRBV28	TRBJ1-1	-	CASTPHTGGNTEAFF	TGTGCCAGCACCCCTCACACGGGGGGGAACACTGAAGCTTTCTTT
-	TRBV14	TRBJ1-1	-	CASSQVEETEAFF	TGTGCCAGCAGCCAAGTGGAGGAAACTGAAGCTTTCTTT
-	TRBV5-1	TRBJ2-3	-	CASSFMVLADTQYF	TGCGCCAGCAGCTTTATGGTCCTAGCAGATACGCAGTATTTT
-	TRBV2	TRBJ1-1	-	CASSDSQKAFF	TGTGCCAGCAGTGATTCTCAGAAAGCTTTCTTT
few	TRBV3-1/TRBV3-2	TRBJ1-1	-	CASSQGQVLNTEAFF	TGTGCCAGCAGCCAAGGACAGGTCCTGAACACTGAAGCTTTCTTT
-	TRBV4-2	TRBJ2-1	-	CASSRGIQWASEQFF	TGTGCCAGCAGCCGAGGGATCCAGTGGGCCAGTGAGCAGTTCTTC
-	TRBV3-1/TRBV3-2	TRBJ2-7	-	CASSSGDHEYF	TGTGCCAGCAGCTCCGGGGATCATGAGTACTTC
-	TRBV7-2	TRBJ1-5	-	CASSPTGTHQPQHF	TGTGCCAGCAGTCCTACAGGGACCCATCAGCCCCAGCATTTT